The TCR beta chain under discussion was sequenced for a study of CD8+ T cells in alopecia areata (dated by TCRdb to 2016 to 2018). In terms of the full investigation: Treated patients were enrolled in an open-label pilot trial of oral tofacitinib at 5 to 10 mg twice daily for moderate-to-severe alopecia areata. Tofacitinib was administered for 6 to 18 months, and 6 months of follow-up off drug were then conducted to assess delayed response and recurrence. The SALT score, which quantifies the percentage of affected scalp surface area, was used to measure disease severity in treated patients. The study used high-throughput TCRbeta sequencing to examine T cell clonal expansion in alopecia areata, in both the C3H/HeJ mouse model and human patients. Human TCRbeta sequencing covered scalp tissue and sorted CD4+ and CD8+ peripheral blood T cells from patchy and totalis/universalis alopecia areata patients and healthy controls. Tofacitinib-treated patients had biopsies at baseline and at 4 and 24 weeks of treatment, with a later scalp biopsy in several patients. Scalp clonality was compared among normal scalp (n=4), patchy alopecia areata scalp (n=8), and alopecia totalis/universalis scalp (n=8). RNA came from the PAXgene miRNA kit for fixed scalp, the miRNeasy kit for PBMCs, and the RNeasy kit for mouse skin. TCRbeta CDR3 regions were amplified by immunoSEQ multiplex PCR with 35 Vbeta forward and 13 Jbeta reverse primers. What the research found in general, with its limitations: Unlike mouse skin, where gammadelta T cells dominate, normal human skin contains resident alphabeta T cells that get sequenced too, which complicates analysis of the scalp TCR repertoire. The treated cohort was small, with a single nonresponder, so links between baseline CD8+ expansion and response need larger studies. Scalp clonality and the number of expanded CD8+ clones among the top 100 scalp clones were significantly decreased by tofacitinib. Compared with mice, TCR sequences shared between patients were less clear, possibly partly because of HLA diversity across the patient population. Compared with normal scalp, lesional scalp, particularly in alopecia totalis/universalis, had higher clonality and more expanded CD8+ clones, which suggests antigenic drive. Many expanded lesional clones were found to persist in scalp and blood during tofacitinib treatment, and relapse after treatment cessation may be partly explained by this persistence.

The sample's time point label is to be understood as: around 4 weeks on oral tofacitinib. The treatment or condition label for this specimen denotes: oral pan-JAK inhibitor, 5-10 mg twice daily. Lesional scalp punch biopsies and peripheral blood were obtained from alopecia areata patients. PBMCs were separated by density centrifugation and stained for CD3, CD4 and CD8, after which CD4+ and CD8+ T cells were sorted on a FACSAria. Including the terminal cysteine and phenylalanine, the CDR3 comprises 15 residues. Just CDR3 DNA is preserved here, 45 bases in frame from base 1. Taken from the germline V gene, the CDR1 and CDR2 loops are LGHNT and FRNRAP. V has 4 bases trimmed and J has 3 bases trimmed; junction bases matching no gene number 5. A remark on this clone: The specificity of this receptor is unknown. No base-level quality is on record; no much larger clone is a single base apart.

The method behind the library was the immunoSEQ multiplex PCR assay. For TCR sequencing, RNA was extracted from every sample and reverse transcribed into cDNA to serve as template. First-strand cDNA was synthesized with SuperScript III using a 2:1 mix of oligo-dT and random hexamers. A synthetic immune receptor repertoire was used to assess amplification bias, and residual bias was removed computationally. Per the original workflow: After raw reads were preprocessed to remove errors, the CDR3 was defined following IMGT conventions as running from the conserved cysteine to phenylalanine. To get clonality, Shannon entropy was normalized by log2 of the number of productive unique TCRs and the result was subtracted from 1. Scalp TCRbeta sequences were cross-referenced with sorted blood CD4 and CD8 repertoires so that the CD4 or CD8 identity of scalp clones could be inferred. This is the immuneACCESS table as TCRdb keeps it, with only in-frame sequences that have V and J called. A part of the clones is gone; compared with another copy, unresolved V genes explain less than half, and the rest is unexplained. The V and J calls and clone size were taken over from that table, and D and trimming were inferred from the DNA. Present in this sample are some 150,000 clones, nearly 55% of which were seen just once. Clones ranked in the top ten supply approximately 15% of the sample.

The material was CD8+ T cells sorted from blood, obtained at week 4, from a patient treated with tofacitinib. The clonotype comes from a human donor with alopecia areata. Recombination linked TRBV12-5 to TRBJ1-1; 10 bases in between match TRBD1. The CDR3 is CASGSGGQGYTEAFF. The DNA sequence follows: TGTGCTAGTGGTTCGGGGGGACAGGGGTACACTGAAGCTTTCTTT. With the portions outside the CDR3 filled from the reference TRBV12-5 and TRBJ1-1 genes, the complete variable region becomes DARVTQTPRHKVTEMGQEVTMRCQPILGHNTVFWYRQTMMQGLELLAYFRNRAPLDDSGMPKDRFSAEMPDATLATLKIQPSEPRDSAVYFCASGSGGQGYTEAFFGQGTRLTVV.